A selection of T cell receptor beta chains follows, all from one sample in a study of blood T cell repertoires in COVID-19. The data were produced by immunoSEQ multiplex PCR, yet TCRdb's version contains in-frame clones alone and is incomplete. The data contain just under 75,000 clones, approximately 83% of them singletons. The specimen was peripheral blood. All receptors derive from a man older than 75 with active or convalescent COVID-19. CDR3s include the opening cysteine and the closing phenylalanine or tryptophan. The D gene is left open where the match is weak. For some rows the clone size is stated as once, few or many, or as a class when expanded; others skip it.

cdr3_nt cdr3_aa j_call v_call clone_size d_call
TGTGCCAGCAGCACCCTGGGACTAGCGGGAAGGTATGAGCAGTTCTTC CASSTLGLAGRYEQFF TRBJ2-1 TRBV13 - TRBD2
TGCGCCAGCAGCGTAACCGGGACAGGGGCCTACGAGCAGTACTTC CASSVTGTGAYEQYF TRBJ2-7 TRBV5-1 - TRBD1
TGTGCCAGCAGGTCCGGGACTAGCGGGAGGGGCCTCAATGAGCAGTTCTTC CASRSGTSGRGLNEQFF TRBJ2-1 TRBV2 - TRBD2
TGTGCCAGCAGCTTAGGTTGGCGGGGCAACTACAATGAGCAGTTCTTC CASSLGWRGNYNEQFF TRBJ2-1 TRBV11-2 - -
TGTGCCAGCAGCTTTGAGACAGTGCAGTACTTC CASSFETVQYF TRBJ2-7 TRBV7-2 once -
TGTGCCAGCAGCGTAGTGACAACTAGCACAGATACGCAGTATTTT CASSVVTTSTDTQYF TRBJ2-3 TRBV9 - -
TGTGCCAGCAGTTACCTTCAGGGGAACTCTGAAGCTTTCTTT CASSYLQGNSEAFF TRBJ1-1 TRBV6-5 - -
TGTGCCAGTAGTCGCTCAGGGGACGGTGAGCAGTTCTTC CASSRSGDGEQFF TRBJ2-1 TRBV19 once -
TGTGCCTGGAGTGTAGGACAGTATGGCTACACCTTC CAWSVGQYGYTF TRBJ1-2 TRBV30 - -
TGTGCCAGCTCACCGAAGCAGGGTGGTCACGAGCAGTACTTC CASSPKQGGHEQYF TRBJ2-7 TRBV18 - -
TGTGCCAGCAGTTCCTACGGACAGGTCTATGGCTACACCTTC CASSSYGQVYGYTF TRBJ1-2 TRBV6-5 - TRBD1
TGTGCCAGCAGTGAATATGGAAACCATCCTAAACAGTACTATGGCTACACCTTC CASSEYGNHPKQYYGYTF TRBJ1-2 TRBV2 - -
TGTGCCAGCAGCTCGTGGTTGAGGACTGAAGCTTTCTTT CASSSWLRTEAFF TRBJ1-1 TRBV2 - -
TGTGCCAGCAGCGAGACAGGGTACACTGAAGCTTTCTTT CASSETGYTEAFF TRBJ1-1 TRBV14 - TRBD1
TGCGCCAGCAGCCCAAGTGGGGGGGCAGGGCAAGAGACCCAGTACTTC CASSPSGGAGQETQYF TRBJ2-5 TRBV5-1 - -
TGCGCCAGCAGCTTGGAACCAGCGGGGGGAGGCAATGAGCAGTTCTTC CASSLEPAGGGNEQFF TRBJ2-1 TRBV5-1 - TRBD2
TGTGCCAGCAGCCAAGAGGGACAGGCCCTCTACGAGCAGTACTTC CASSQEGQALYEQYF TRBJ2-7 TRBV4-2 medium-sized TRBD1
TGTGCCTGGAACACCGGGACAGGGGCGAATTCACCCCTCCACTTT CAWNTGTGANSPLHF TRBJ1-6 TRBV30 few TRBD1
TGCGCCAGCAGCCTAGGACAGGGGCGATTCTCTGGGGCCAACGTCCTGACTTTC CASSLGQGRFSGANVLTF TRBJ2-6 TRBV5-1 - TRBD1
TGTGCCAGTAGGACATCCCAGTATGGCTACACCTTC CASRTSQYGYTF TRBJ1-2 TRBV19 - -
TGTGCCACACAGGGGACCTCATTCGGGGAGCAGTACTTC CATQGTSFGEQYF TRBJ2-7 TRBV10-3 few TRBD1
TGCAGCGTTGTCACAGGGGATTCGGCTGGAAACACCATATATTTT CSVVTGDSAGNTIYF TRBJ1-3 TRBV29-1 - TRBD1
TGTGCCAGCAGACACAGGGCTACGGAGACCCAGTACTTC CASRHRATETQYF TRBJ2-5 TRBV28 - -
TGTGCCAGCTCACCACAGCAGGGTTCGAACACCGGGGAGCTGTTTTTT CASSPQQGSNTGELFF TRBJ2-2 TRBV18 - -
TGTGCCAGCAGCTTAAGGGGACTAGCGGGGGGATCGAACACCGGGGAGCTGTTTTTT CASSLRGLAGGSNTGELFF TRBJ2-2 TRBV7-2 - TRBD2
TGTGCCAGCAATATCGCGGGAATCACAGATACGCAGTATTTT CASNIAGITDTQYF TRBJ2-3 TRBV28 - -
TGTGCCAGCAGAACCAACCGGGGGACTGAAGCTTTCTTT CASRTNRGTEAFF TRBJ1-1 TRBV27 once -
TGCGCCAGCAGCTTGGAAGGGACAGATAACACTGAAGCTTTCTTT CASSLEGTDNTEAFF TRBJ1-1 TRBV5-1 few TRBD1
TGTGCTAGTGGTTTGAATTCCTATCGAAGGGGAACCTACAATGAGCAGTTCTTC CASGLNSYRRGTYNEQFF TRBJ2-1 TRBV12-5 few -
TGTGCCAGCAGCCCACGGACAGGATATAGCAATCAGCCCCAGCATTTT CASSPRTGYSNQPQHF TRBJ1-5 TRBV7-8 - TRBD1
TGTGCTAGCAGCTCGACTAGCGGGGGGGCCCCGGGAGAGACCCAGTACTTC CASSSTSGGAPGETQYF TRBJ2-5 TRBV7-7 - TRBD2
TGTGCCAGCAGCTTAGTAAGTACAGGAGAGCAGTACTTC CASSLVSTGEQYF TRBJ2-7 TRBV7-2 - -
TGTGCCAGTAGTAAAAACCGGGACACGGTTTGGACCTTC CASSKNRDTVWTF TRBJ1-2 TRBV19 - -
TGTGCCAGCAGTTTATCTAGCGGGTACTACAATGAGCAGTTCTTC CASSLSSGYYNEQFF TRBJ2-1 TRBV28 - TRBD2
TGTGCCATCAGTGAGGCTAGCGGGGGGTACAATGAGCAGTTCTTC CAISEASGGYNEQFF TRBJ2-1 TRBV10-3 - TRBD2
TGTGCCAGCAGCGTAGTGGGGGGCGAGCAGTACTTC CASSVVGGEQYF TRBJ2-7 TRBV9 few -
TGTGCCAGCTCCCCGGACAGGAACTATGGCTACACCTTC CASSPDRNYGYTF TRBJ1-2 TRBV18 - TRBD1
TGTGCCAGCAGAGACAGGGCCTACGAGCAGTACTTC CASRDRAYEQYF TRBJ2-7 TRBV3-1/TRBV3-2 - TRBD1
TGTGCCAGCAGCTTAGGGCAGGCGAGCTCCTACGAGCAGTACTTC CASSLGQASSYEQYF TRBJ2-7 TRBV7-9 - -
TGTGCCAGCAGTTCGACCCCCGGAGGTCCGCAGGGGGCACCCTACGAGCAGTACTTC CASSSTPGGPQGAPYEQYF TRBJ2-7 TRBV28 - TRBD1
TGTGCCAGCAAGGGGCAGGGGGCCTACGAGCAGTACTTC CASKGQGAYEQYF TRBJ2-7 TRBV28 - TRBD1
TGTGCCAGCAGCCCACGGGGAAACACCATATATTTT CASSPRGNTIYF TRBJ1-3 TRBV11-2 - -
TGTGCCAGCAGTTTCTTATTTACCGGGACAGGGTCCCAGCAGTACTTC CASSFLFTGTGSQQYF TRBJ2-7 TRBV27 - TRBD1
TGTGCCAGCAGCTTAGTTAGAGGGCCCTCGGCCAAAAACATTCAGTACTTC CASSLVRGPSAKNIQYF TRBJ2-4 TRBV13 - -
TGTGCCAGCAGCCAAGCTTCGGCACGGGTCTATGGCTACACCTTC CASSQASARVYGYTF TRBJ1-2 TRBV3-1/TRBV3-2 - -
TGTGCCAGCAGCCCGACTAGCGGGGGAGGGAGGACCCAGTACTTC CASSPTSGGGRTQYF TRBJ2-5 TRBV6-5 - TRBD2
TGTGCCAGCAGTTCGGAAGGACTGAACACCGGGGAGCTGTTTTTT CASSSEGLNTGELFF TRBJ2-2 TRBV6-1 - -
TGTGCCAGCTTGGCCGGGGGTTCTAATGAAAAACTGTTTTTT CASLAGGSNEKLFF TRBJ1-4 TRBV2 few -
TGCGCCAGCAGCTTGGATGACAGACGTAACTATGGCTACACCTTC CASSLDDRRNYGYTF TRBJ1-2 TRBV5-1 few -
TGTGCCAGCAATCTACAGGGGGCGGGAGGAAACACCATATATTTT CASNLQGAGGNTIYF TRBJ1-3 TRBV2 - TRBD1
TGTGCCAGCAGCCCGGCTGGGACAGGGGCAGATACGCAGTATTTT CASSPAGTGADTQYF TRBJ2-3 TRBV25-1 - TRBD1
TGCGCCAGCAGTGGAGGCCTGATCGGTGAGCAGTTCTTC CASSGGLIGEQFF TRBJ2-1 TRBV10-1 - -
TGTGCCACCACCCGGAGGAGCTCCTACAATGAGCAGTTCTTC CATTRRSSYNEQFF TRBJ2-1 TRBV24-1 - -
TGTGCCAGCAGCCAGGGGTCGGGAGGGGAGCTGTTTTTT CASSQGSGGELFF TRBJ2-2 TRBV11-3 - -
TGTGCCAGCAGTTTATTAACGGGACAGGGGCCTTTAAACCAGCATTTT CASSLLTGQGPLNQHF TRBJ1-5 TRBV27 - TRBD1
TGTGCCAGCAGTACCCCGGGGACAGGGGTGCACGAGCAGTACTTC CASSTPGTGVHEQYF TRBJ2-7 TRBV28 - TRBD1
TGTGCCAGCAGCAGACGGCCTAGCGGGGAGTACAATGAGCAGTTCTTC CASSRRPSGEYNEQFF TRBJ2-1 TRBV4-2 - TRBD2
TGTGCCAGCAGCGAAAGAATCGGGACAGTGGGGACTGAAGCTTTCTTT CASSERIGTVGTEAFF TRBJ1-1 TRBV7-2 - TRBD1